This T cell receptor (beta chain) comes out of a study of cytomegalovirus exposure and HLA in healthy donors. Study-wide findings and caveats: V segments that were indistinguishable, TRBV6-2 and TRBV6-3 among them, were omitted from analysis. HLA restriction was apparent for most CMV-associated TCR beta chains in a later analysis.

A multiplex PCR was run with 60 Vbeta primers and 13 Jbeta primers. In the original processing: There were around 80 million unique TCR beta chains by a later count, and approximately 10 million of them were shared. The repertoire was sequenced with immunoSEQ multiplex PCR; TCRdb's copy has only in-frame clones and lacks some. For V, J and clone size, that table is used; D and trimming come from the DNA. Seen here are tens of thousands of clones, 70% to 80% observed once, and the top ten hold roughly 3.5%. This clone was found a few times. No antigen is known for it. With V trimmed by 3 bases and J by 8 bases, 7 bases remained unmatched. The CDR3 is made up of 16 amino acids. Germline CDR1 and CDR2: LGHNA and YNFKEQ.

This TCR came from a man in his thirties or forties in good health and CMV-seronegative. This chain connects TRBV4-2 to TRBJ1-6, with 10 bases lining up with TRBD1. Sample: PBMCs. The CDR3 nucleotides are TGTGCCAGCAGCCACCTGGAGACAGGGGGCGATTCACCCCTCCACTTT. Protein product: CASSHLETGGDSPLHF.